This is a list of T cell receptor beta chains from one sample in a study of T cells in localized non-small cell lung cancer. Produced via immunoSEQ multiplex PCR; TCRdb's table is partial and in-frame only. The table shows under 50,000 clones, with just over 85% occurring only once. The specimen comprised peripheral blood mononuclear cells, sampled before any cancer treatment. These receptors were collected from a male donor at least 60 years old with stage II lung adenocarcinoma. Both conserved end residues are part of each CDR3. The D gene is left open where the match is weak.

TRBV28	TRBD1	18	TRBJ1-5	CASSSPHQGGWSNQPQHF	TGTGCCAGCAGTTCACCCCACCAGGGGGGTTGGAGCAATCAGCCCCAGCATTTT
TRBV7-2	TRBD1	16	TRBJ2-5	CASSLGLDRGGETQYF	TGTGCCAGCAGCTTAGGGTTGGACAGGGGAGGGGAGACCCAGTACTTC
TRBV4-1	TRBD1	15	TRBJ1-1	CASTRERGLTSEAFF	TGCGCCAGCACAAGAGAAAGGGGGCTAACTAGTGAAGCTTTCTTT
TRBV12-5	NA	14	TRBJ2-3	CASGRYVSTDTQYF	TGTGCTAGTGGCCGCTACGTTAGCACAGATACGCAGTATTTT
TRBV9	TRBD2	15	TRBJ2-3	CASSTSSSGPNTQYF	TGTGCCAGCAGCACATCGTCTAGCGGGCCCAATACGCAGTATTTT
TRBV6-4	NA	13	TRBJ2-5	CASSESRGATQYF	TGTGCCAGCAGTGAATCCCGAGGGGCGACCCAGTACTTC
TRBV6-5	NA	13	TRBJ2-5	CASSLGQLETQYF	TGTGCCAGCAGTCTAGGACAGCTAGAGACCCAGTACTTC
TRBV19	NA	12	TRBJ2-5	CASIRIQETQYF	TGTGCCAGTATCAGAATCCAAGAGACCCAGTACTTC
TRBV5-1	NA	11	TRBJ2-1	CASSNVNEQFF	TGCGCCAGCAGTAATGTGAATGAGCAGTTCTTC
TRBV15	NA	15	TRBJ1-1	CATSRDNGSPLDAFF	TGTGCCACCAGCAGAGATAACGGGTCCCCGCTGGACGCTTTCTTT